This T cell receptor beta chain is drawn from a study of T cells after yellow fever vaccination. The overall study: In the case of low-cell-number fractions, SMART-Seq v4 Ultra Low Input was used for preparation. Study results and limitations: Most primary-vaccination clones recurred post-booster (around 95% CD4, around 90% CD8). One caveat is that FACS-sorted repertoires could contain abundant clonotypes contaminating from the bulk population.

This CDR3 has 16 amino acids. V gave up 3 bases and J gave up 9 bases, with 21 bases separating them. CDR1 and CDR2 (germline): LGHDT, YNNKEL (reference sequence). As TCR cDNA was made by 5'RACE template switching, a universal primer site and UMIs were added. TCRdb re-called the 5' RACE reads through MiXCR, storing one row per CDR3 protein. Of around 610,000 distinct CDR3 sequences listed, roughly 14% are singletons. As regards this clonotype: What it binds is unknown.

This receptor was taken from a man aged 25 to 45 who received the YFV17D yellow fever vaccine. V gene TRBV3-1 combines with J gene TRBJ2-1; D is possibly TRBD1 or TRBD2 (5 bases each). Sequencing was performed on PBMCs, taken on the day of the yellow fever booster vaccination. The CDR3 protein is CASSHLPGTPDGEQFF. The CDR3 DNA reads TGTGCCAGCAGCCACCTGCCCGGGACGCCGGACGGTGAGCAGTTCTTC.